Included here is one T cell receptor (beta chain) sequence, with context. Antigen specificity is unknown. The source of the sample is a study of T cell responses to AZD1222 COVID-19 vaccine. Whole-study findings and limits: Just a handful of AZD1222 recipients were seropositive at baseline. The CD4 TCRs associated with vaccination extended across spike and predominated at 160-218 and 743-854. As reported, nearly half of all spike-specific TCRs target variant regions that are unmutated.

The CDR3 covers 13 residues. Deletions cut 3 bases from V and 2 bases from J, with 5 bases between. Sequenced by immunoSEQ multiplex PCR; TCRdb stores in-frame clones only, minus some. This table lists about 140,000 clones. The chain has TRBV12-3 or TRBV12-4 and TRBJ1-5; no firm D call. Sequencing was done on a sample of peripheral blood. This clonotype originated in an adult in good health. Here the CDR3 reads CASSFGGNQPQHF. The CDR3, as DNA: TGTGCCAGCAGTTTCGGGGGCAATCAGCCCCAGCATTTT.